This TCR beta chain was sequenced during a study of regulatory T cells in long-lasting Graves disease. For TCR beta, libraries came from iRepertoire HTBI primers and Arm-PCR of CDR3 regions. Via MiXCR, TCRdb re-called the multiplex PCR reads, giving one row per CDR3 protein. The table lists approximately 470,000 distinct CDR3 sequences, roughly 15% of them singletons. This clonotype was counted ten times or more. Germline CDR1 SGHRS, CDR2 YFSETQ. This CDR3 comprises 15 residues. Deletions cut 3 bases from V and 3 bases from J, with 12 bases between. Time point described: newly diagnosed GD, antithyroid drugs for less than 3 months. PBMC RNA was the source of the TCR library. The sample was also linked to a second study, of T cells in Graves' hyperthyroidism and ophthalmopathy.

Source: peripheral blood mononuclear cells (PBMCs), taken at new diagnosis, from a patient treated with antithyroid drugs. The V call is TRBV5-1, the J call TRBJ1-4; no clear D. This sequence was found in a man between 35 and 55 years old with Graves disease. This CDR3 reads CASSSRTEANEKLFF. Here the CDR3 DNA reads TGCGCCAGCAGCTCCCGGACGGAAGCTAATGAAAAACTGTTTTTT.